This record concerns one T cell receptor beta chain sequence. The data derive from a study of patients and donors after allogeneic stem cell transplantation. Germline V CDR1 and CDR2: SGHTA, FQGNSA. Trimming pared 8 bases from V and 2 bases from J, leaving 18 bases between. CDR3 size: 15 residues. TCRdb ran MiXCR on the RT-PCR reads and lists one entry per CDR3 protein. There are approximately 170,000 distinct CDR3 sequences in the sample; roughly 24% occur only once, and 25% to 30% lies in the top ten. This chain connects TRBV7-2 to TRBJ2-5; no definite D call. Sequenced: blood, either unsorted or a sorted T cell fraction (not recorded which). The sequence was obtained from a human donor who was either an allogeneic HSCT recipient or a stem cell or donor lymphocyte infusion donor (not recorded which). It is not recorded whose cells these are; they may come from a transplant donor. CDR3 bases: TGTGCCAGCGAAGAAGCTAAGGGTGTACAAGAGACCCAGTACTTC. This gives the protein CASEEAKGVQETQYF. The entire variable domain, with the rest obtained from reference TRBV7-2 and TRBJ2-5, is as follows: GAGVSQSPSNKVTEKGKDVELRCDPISGHTALYWYRQSLGQGLEFLIYFQGNSAPDKSGLPSDRFSAERTGGSVSTLTIQRTQQEDSAVYLCASEEAKGVQETQYFGPGTRLLVL.